This is a list of T cell receptor beta chains from one sample in a study of shared clonotypes between healthy human individuals. Sequenced by immunoSEQ multiplex PCR; TCRdb stores in-frame clones only, minus some. The table shows more than 850,000 clones, with around three quarters occurring only once. Sequenced input: memory CD4+ T cells from PBMCs. The receptors shown here come from a young man in good health. Some clones in this sample may be carry-over from other donors' samples. The CDR3 runs from the conserved cysteine through the conserved F or W. Fields, in order: clone size, V gene, J gene, D gene, CDR3 DNA, CDR3 protein. The D gene is left open where the match is weak. For some rows the clone size is stated as once, few or many, or as a class when expanded; others skip it.

clone_size: -; v_call: TRBV4-1; j_call: TRBJ2-1; d_call: -; cdr3_nt: TGCGCCAGCAGCCAAGATCCGGGGGTTGGTGAGCAGTTCTTC; cdr3_aa: CASSQDPGVGEQFF
clone_size: -; v_call: TRBV2; j_call: TRBJ1-2; d_call: -; cdr3_nt: TGTGCCAGCAGTGGGGCGCAGGCGAGATATGGCTACACCTTC; cdr3_aa: CASSGAQARYGYTF
clone_size: -; v_call: TRBV4-1; j_call: TRBJ2-4; d_call: TRBD1; cdr3_nt: TGCGCCAGCAGCCAAGAGACGGGACAGAACGCAAAGCTAGCCAAAAACATTCAGTACTTC; cdr3_aa: CASSQETGQNAKLAKNIQYF
clone_size: few; v_call: TRBV11-3; j_call: TRBJ2-7; d_call: -; cdr3_nt: TGTGCCAGCAGTCAACACGGGGTTGACGAGCAGTACTTC; cdr3_aa: CASSQHGVDEQYF
clone_size: -; v_call: TRBV4-2; j_call: TRBJ2-3; d_call: TRBD2; cdr3_nt: TGTGCCAGCAGCCAAGCGGCTAGCGGGAGTGAGCCGGATACGCAGTATTTT; cdr3_aa: CASSQAASGSEPDTQYF
clone_size: -; v_call: TRBV7-8; j_call: TRBJ2-3; d_call: -; cdr3_nt: TGTGCCAGCAGCCCCCACACAGATACGCAGTATTTT; cdr3_aa: CASSPHTDTQYF
clone_size: -; v_call: TRBV19; j_call: TRBJ1-5; d_call: TRBD1; cdr3_nt: TGTGCCAGCCGAGGACAGGGAAATCAGCCCCAGCATTTT; cdr3_aa: CASRGQGNQPQHF
clone_size: -; v_call: TRBV5-4; j_call: TRBJ2-3; d_call: -; cdr3_nt: TGTGCCAGCAGCTCATTAGCGAGCTCCACAGATACGCAGTATTTT; cdr3_aa: CASSSLASSTDTQYF
clone_size: -; v_call: TRBV7-9; j_call: TRBJ1-2; d_call: TRBD1; cdr3_nt: TGTGCCAGCAGCCGCGGACAGGGGAGCTATGGCTACACCTTC; cdr3_aa: CASSRGQGSYGYTF
clone_size: few; v_call: TRBV7-3; j_call: TRBJ1-2; d_call: TRBD1; cdr3_nt: TGTGCCAGCAGCTCCTCCCCGGGACAGTTTTATGGCTACACCTTC; cdr3_aa: CASSSSPGQFYGYTF
clone_size: few; v_call: TRBV19; j_call: TRBJ1-5; d_call: -; cdr3_nt: TGTGCCAGTAGCCCCCCCCCGGGCAATCAGCCCCAGCATTTT; cdr3_aa: CASSPPPGNQPQHF
clone_size: -; v_call: TRBV7-2; j_call: TRBJ2-1; d_call: TRBD2; cdr3_nt: TGTGCCAGCAGTCTGGGAGCGGGGATCAATGAGCAGTTCTTC; cdr3_aa: CASSLGAGINEQFF
clone_size: -; v_call: TRBV19; j_call: TRBJ1-2; d_call: -; cdr3_nt: TGTGCCAGTAGTATCCCAGGGGTTGACTATGGCTGCACCTTC; cdr3_aa: CASSIPGVDYGCTF
clone_size: -; v_call: TRBV7-9; j_call: TRBJ2-3; d_call: -; cdr3_nt: TGTGCCAGCAGCTTAGTTGGATTGGGCACAGATACGCAGTATTTT; cdr3_aa: CASSLVGLGTDTQYF
clone_size: -; v_call: TRBV30; j_call: TRBJ1-5; d_call: TRBD1; cdr3_nt: TGTGCCTGGAGTGTAGGACAGGGTTACCAGCCCCAGCATTTT; cdr3_aa: CAWSVGQGYQPQHF
clone_size: -; v_call: TRBV5-1; j_call: TRBJ2-7; d_call: TRBD2; cdr3_nt: TGCGCCAGCAGCTTGGGGGAACTAGCGGGAGCCGAGCAGTACTTC; cdr3_aa: CASSLGELAGAEQYF
clone_size: -; v_call: TRBV18; j_call: TRBJ1-1; d_call: TRBD1; cdr3_nt: TGTGCCAGCTCACCGCGGACAGGCGAAGCTTTCTTT; cdr3_aa: CASSPRTGEAFF
clone_size: -; v_call: TRBV25-1; j_call: TRBJ2-7; d_call: -; cdr3_nt: TGTGCCAGCAGTGACATGGCGTACGAGCAGTACTTC; cdr3_aa: CASSDMAYEQYF
clone_size: -; v_call: TRBV6-1; j_call: TRBJ1-1; d_call: -; cdr3_nt: TGTGCCAGCAGTGAGGGCTCGAACACTGAAGCTTTCTTT; cdr3_aa: CASSEGSNTEAFF
clone_size: -; v_call: TRBV28; j_call: TRBJ1-2; d_call: -; cdr3_nt: TGTGCCAGCAGTGAGCGGCGGGGGGCGAACTATGGCTACACCTTC; cdr3_aa: CASSERRGANYGYTF
clone_size: -; v_call: TRBV9; j_call: TRBJ1-2; d_call: -; cdr3_nt: TGTGCCAGCAGCGTAGACGAGGGAAACTATGGCTACACCTTC; cdr3_aa: CASSVDEGNYGYTF
clone_size: -; v_call: TRBV28; j_call: TRBJ1-3; d_call: -; cdr3_nt: TGTGCCAGCAGCCCGGGCAGGGTGGGAAACACCATATATTTT; cdr3_aa: CASSPGRVGNTIYF
clone_size: -; v_call: TRBV6-5; j_call: TRBJ1-2; d_call: -; cdr3_nt: TGTGCCAGCAGTTCGGGGGGGGGTCTCAACTATGGCTACACCTTC; cdr3_aa: CASSSGGGLNYGYTF
clone_size: -; v_call: TRBV14; j_call: TRBJ2-7; d_call: -; cdr3_nt: TGTGCCAGCAGCCAAGATATTTGGGGTAACCAGGAGCAGTACTTC; cdr3_aa: CASSQDIWGNQEQYF
clone_size: -; v_call: TRBV10-3; j_call: TRBJ1-1; d_call: -; cdr3_nt: TGTGCCATCAGTGACTGGAACCTCGGCAACACTGAAGCTTTCTTT; cdr3_aa: CAISDWNLGNTEAFF
clone_size: many; v_call: TRBV14; j_call: TRBJ1-1; d_call: TRBD1; cdr3_nt: TGTGCCAGCAGTCGCCTAGGGGGCCGCAACACTGAAGCTTTCTTT; cdr3_aa: CASSRLGGRNTEAFF
clone_size: -; v_call: TRBV2; j_call: TRBJ1-2; d_call: TRBD1; cdr3_nt: TGTGCCAGCAGTGAAGCGCTAGGGGGCTCGGGCTATGGCTACACCTTC; cdr3_aa: CASSEALGGSGYGYTF
clone_size: -; v_call: TRBV6-6; j_call: TRBJ2-7; d_call: -; cdr3_nt: TGTGCCAGCAGTTACAGTGGGCGCGAGCAGTACTTC; cdr3_aa: CASSYSGREQYF
clone_size: -; v_call: TRBV2; j_call: TRBJ1-5; d_call: TRBD1; cdr3_nt: TGTGCCAGCAGTGAGACAGGGGAGGATCAGCCCCAGCATTTT; cdr3_aa: CASSETGEDQPQHF
clone_size: -; v_call: TRBV7-2; j_call: TRBJ2-7; d_call: TRBD2; cdr3_nt: TGTGCCAGCAGCTTGGAAACAGCGGGGGATGAGGAGCAGTACTTC; cdr3_aa: CASSLETAGDEEQYF
clone_size: -; v_call: TRBV25-1; j_call: TRBJ2-1; d_call: TRBD2; cdr3_nt: TGTGCCAGCAGTACATCTAGCGGGAGAAGCTACAATGAGCAGTTCTTC; cdr3_aa: CASSTSSGRSYNEQFF
clone_size: -; v_call: TRBV2; j_call: TRBJ2-3; d_call: -; cdr3_nt: TGTGCCAGCTCAGAGAGGCGGGGCAACACAGATACGCAGTATTTT; cdr3_aa: CASSERRGNTDTQYF
clone_size: -; v_call: TRBV6-1; j_call: TRBJ1-2; d_call: -; cdr3_nt: TGTGCCAGCAGTGAAGTGAGGGGACGACCCGTCTATGGCTACACCTTC; cdr3_aa: CASSEVRGRPVYGYTF
clone_size: -; v_call: TRBV27; j_call: TRBJ2-1; d_call: -; cdr3_nt: TGTGCCAGCAGTTACGACGGGAGTGGCTATGAGCAGTTCTTC; cdr3_aa: CASSYDGSGYEQFF
clone_size: -; v_call: TRBV27; j_call: TRBJ2-1; d_call: -; cdr3_nt: TGTGCCAGCACGCGCAACTCGGGTGAGCAGTTCTTC; cdr3_aa: CASTRNSGEQFF
clone_size: -; v_call: TRBV5-6; j_call: TRBJ2-1; d_call: -; cdr3_nt: TGTGCCAGCAGCTTGGCCGGAAGTTATGAGCAGTTCTTC; cdr3_aa: CASSLAGSYEQFF
clone_size: -; v_call: TRBV7-3; j_call: TRBJ1-1; d_call: -; cdr3_nt: TGTGCCAGCAGCTTGAAAGGCGGGACCACTGAAGCTTTCTTT; cdr3_aa: CASSLKGGTTEAFF